The rows below give T cell receptor beta chains drawn from one sample of a study of response to subunit inactivated influenza vaccine. Each CDR3 protein gets one entry after TCRdb re-called the RT-PCR reads with MiXCR. Of about 190,000 distinct CDR3 sequences in the sample, approximately 15% were seen once. Sequenced here: CD8+ T cells sorted from PBMCs, sampled 5 to 6 days after vaccination. The source of these receptors is a man aged 45-65 years who received an inactivated influenza vaccine. Each CDR3 is given with its conserved first and last residue. The order of the fields is clone size, V gene, D gene, J gene, CDR3 protein, CDR3 DNA. The D gene is left open where the match is weak. Size values are once, few and many counts, or a class for expanded clones, and some rows have none.

few	TRBV20-1	.	TRBJ1-1	CSARPLGNTEAFF	TGCAGTGCCCGCCCACTGGGGAACACTGAAGCTTTCTTT
once	TRBV30	TRBD2	TRBJ2-7	CAWISTGGEPPYEQYF	TGTGCCTGGATCAGTACGGGGGGGGAGCCTCCCTACGAGCAGTACTTC
few	TRBV7-8	.	TRBJ2-1	CASSLASRSSYNEQFF	TGTGCCAGCAGCTTAGCTAGCAGGAGCTCCTACAATGAGCAGTTCTTC
.	TRBV2	TRBD1	TRBJ2-7	CASNTGGVSYEQYF	TGTGCCAGCAATACAGGGGGAGTTAGCTACGAGCAGTACTTC
.	TRBV12-3/TRBV12-4	TRBD1	TRBJ1-1	CASRLGQLNTEAFF	TGTGCCAGCAGATTGGGACAGTTGAACACTGAAGCTTTCTTT
.	TRBV28	.	TRBJ2-1	CASSFDGRDTHEQFF	TGTGCCAGCAGTTTTGATGGGCGGGATACACATGAGCAGTTCTTC
few	TRBV13	.	TRBJ1-6	CASSLAGSSYNSPLHF	TGTGCCAGCAGCTTAGCGGGTAGCTCCTATAATTCACCCCTCCACTTT
.	TRBV27	.	TRBJ2-7	CASSLSNRPYEQYF	TGTGCCAGCAGTTTATCGAACAGGCCCTACGAGCAGTACTTC
.	TRBV23-1	.	TRBJ2-1	CASSQGVRAGSNEQFF	TGCGCCAGCAGTCAAGGGGTGCGGGCCGGGAGCAATGAGCAGTTCTTC
.	TRBV19	TRBD1	TRBJ1-1	CASSLGQGITEAFF	TGTGCCAGTAGTTTGGGACAGGGAATCACTGAAGCTTTCTTT
few	TRBV12-3/TRBV12-4	.	TRBJ2-2	CASSLLERELFF	TGTGCCAGCAGTTTACTAGAAAGGGAGCTGTTTTTT
.	TRBV20-1	.	TRBJ2-7	CSAGTSLTYEQYF	TGCAGTGCTGGGACTTCTTTAACCTACGAGCAGTACTTC
.	TRBV12-3/TRBV12-4	.	TRBJ2-1	CASSSPTDSSYNEQFF	TGTGCCAGCAGCTCACCCACTGACAGTTCCTACAATGAGCAGTTCTTC
.	TRBV10-3	.	TRBJ2-2	CAISEVAGITGELFF	TGTGCCATCAGTGAGGTGGCAGGGATTACCGGGGAGCTGTTTTTT
.	TRBV10-3	TRBD2	TRBJ2-7	CAISRYETGRGRRGRSSYEQYF	TGTGCCATCAGTAGATACGAGACAGGTCGTGGTCGTCGCGGGAGGAGCTCCTACGAGCAGTACTTC
few	TRBV28	.	TRBJ1-5	CASSFLVQASNQPQHF	TGTGCCAGCAGTTTCCTGGTACAGGCGAGCAATCAGCCCCAGCATTTT
many	TRBV12-3/TRBV12-4	.	TRBJ1-5	CASSFSGQPQHF	TGTGCCAGCAGTTTTTCCGGTCAGCCCCAGCATTTT
few	TRBV19	TRBD2	TRBJ2-1	CASSISSGMNNEQFF	TGTGCCAGTAGTATATCTAGCGGAATGAACAATGAGCAGTTCTTC
.	TRBV6-2/TRBV6-3	.	TRBJ2-2	CASSDATGEPFF	TGTGCCAGCAGCGACGCGACCGGGGAGCCGTTTTTT
many	TRBV7-9	.	TRBJ2-1	CASSLGGQYNEQFF	TGTGCCAGCAGCTTAGGAGGACAGTACAATGAGCAGTTCTTC
few	TRBV4-3	TRBD2	TRBJ2-7	CASSPSRWGGSYEQYF	TGCGCCAGCAGCCCCTCGCGATGGGGGGGCTCCTACGAGCAGTACTTC
.	TRBV4-3	.	TRBJ1-3	CASSQRPAGSGNTIYF	TGCGCCAGCAGCCAAAGACCCGCAGGGTCTGGAAACACCATATATTTT
.	TRBV7-9	TRBD1	TRBJ1-1	CASSPTTGGKDTEAFF	TGTGCCAGCAGCCCCACGACAGGGGGGAAAGACACTGAAGCTTTCTTT
.	TRBV4-3	TRBD1	TRBJ2-1	CASSQGILQGWEQFF	TGCGCCAGCAGCCAAGGGATTCTACAGGGGTGGGAGCAGTTCTTC
.	TRBV6-2/TRBV6-3	TRBD1	TRBJ1-6	CASSLSRGWNSPLHF	TGTGCCAGCAGTTTGTCCAGGGGGTGGAATTCACCCCTCCACTTT
.	TRBV2	TRBD2	TRBJ2-3	CASSDAGGHCVYYTDTQYF	TGTGCCAGCAGTGACGCGGGGGGGCACTGCGTATATTACACAGATACGCAGTATTTT
.	TRBV6-5	.	TRBJ2-3	CASSLWERADTQYF	TGTGCCAGCAGTTTGTGGGAGAGAGCAGATACGCAGTATTTT
.	TRBV25-1	.	TRBJ2-5	CASSVLKSVETQYF	TGTGCCAGCAGTGTACTGAAAAGTGTAGAGACCCAGTACTTC
few	TRBV9	TRBD1	TRBJ1-1	CASSDSRGGTALEAFF	TGTGCCAGCAGTGACAGTAGGGGCGGGACAGCGCTTGAAGCTTTCTTT
.	TRBV10-3	.	TRBJ1-5	CAARSDAINQPQHF	TGTGCCGCCCGCTCGGACGCAATCAATCAGCCCCAGCATTTT
few	TRBV12-3/TRBV12-4	TRBD1	TRBJ2-5	CASSPAPTGGQRAQYF	TGTGCCAGCAGTCCCGCGCCGACAGGGGGTCAAAGGGCCCAGTACTTC
.	TRBV9	.	TRBJ1-5	CASSVDGQRNQPQHF	TGTGCCAGCAGCGTCGATGGACAGCGAAATCAGCCCCAGCATTTT
.	TRBV25-1	.	TRBJ2-5	CASSELEDLETQYF	TGTGCCAGCAGTGAACTAGAGGACTTGGAGACCCAGTACTTC
many	TRBV12-3/TRBV12-4	.	TRBJ1-1	CASSTGRTEAFF	TGTGCCAGCAGTACAGGGAGAACTGAAGCTTTCTTT
.	TRBV5-6	.	TRBJ1-2	CASSPRGVGPGLYGYTF	TGTGCCAGCAGCCCGAGGGGTGTGGGGCCGGGGTTATATGGCTACACCTTC
few	TRBV9	TRBD2	TRBJ2-1	CASSFRLAGAYNEQFF	TGTGCCAGCAGCTTCAGACTAGCGGGTGCCTACAATGAGCAGTTCTTC
.	TRBV4-3	TRBD2	TRBJ2-3	CASSQEPLAGSADTQYF	TGCGCCAGCAGCCAAGAACCACTAGCGGGAAGTGCAGATACGCAGTATTTT
.	TRBV27	.	TRBJ2-7	CASSLSRSMWGPAYEQYF	TGTGCCAGCAGTTTAAGTCGATCAATGTGGGGACCCGCCTACGAGCAGTACTTC
few	TRBV6-5	TRBD2	TRBJ2-1	CASSYSSGGLNEQFF	TGTGCCAGCAGTTACTCGAGCGGGGGGCTCAATGAGCAGTTCTTC
many	TRBV25-1	.	TRBJ2-2	CASTPSNTGELFF	TGTGCCAGCACGCCCTCGAACACCGGGGAGCTGTTTTTT